The 20 T cell receptor beta chains below all came from one sample that was sequenced in a study of shared clonotypes between healthy human individuals. Sequencing used immunoSEQ multiplex PCR; TCRdb keeps in-frame clones, though not all of them. Of around 450,000 clones listed, roughly three quarters are singletons. Sequencing was performed on PBMCs. Source of these receptors: a woman in her forties in good health. Some clones in this sample may be carry-over from other donors' samples.

V and J are TRBV5-1 and TRBJ1-1; D is undetermined. The CDR3 has 16 amino acids. Trimming left V 0 bases short and J 3 bases short, with 15 bases between. From germline, CDR1 is SGHRS and CDR2 YFSETQ. CDR3 amino acids: CASSLGPVMRDTEAFF. CDR3 in DNA: TGCGCCAGCAGCTTGGGACCAGTGATGCGGGACACTGAAGCTTTCTTT.

This clone occurred once. The gene calls are TRBV5-1 and TRBJ2-7; D is uncertain. Trimming left V 0 bases short and J 0 bases short, with 7 bases between. In germline, CDR1 is SGHRS, CDR2 YFSETQ. This CDR3 contains 14 residues. The CDR3 loop reads CASSLDTSSYEQYF. The CDR3 nucleotides read TGCGCCAGCAGCTTGGACACGAGCTCCTACGAGCAGTACTTC. Supplemented by reference TRBV5-1 and TRBJ2-7, the full variable domain reads KAGVTQTPRYLIKTRGQQVTLSCSPISGHRSVSWYQQTPGQGLQFLFEYFSETQRNKGNFPGRFSGRQFSNSRSEMNVSTLELGDSALYLCASSLDTSSYEQYFGPGTRLTVT.

This chain joins TRBV6-4 and TRBJ2-2; 9 bases match TRBD2. There are 14 residues in the CDR3. CDR1 is MRHNA and CDR2 is SNTAGT in the germline V gene. The V segment lost 3 bases and the J segment 10 bases; nucleotides outside the gene matches: 6. In nucleotides, the CDR3 is TGTGCCAGCAGTGAAGTTAGCGGGAGAGCGGAGCTGTTTTTT. It is translated as CASSEVSGRAELFF.

The CDR3 sequence is CASSLTSQDRGSYEQYF. CDR3 bases: TGTGCCAGCAGCTTAACTTCCCAGGACAGGGGTTCCTACGAGCAGTACTTC. V and J are TRBV7-3 and TRBJ2-7; 9 positions match TRBD1. The CDR3 consists of 17 residues. Germline assignment: CDR1 SGHTA and CDR2 FQGTGA. V trimming: 0 bases; J trimming: 1 base; junction bases outside the gene matches: 7.

The chain couples TRBV5-1 to TRBJ2-5; 9 bases map to TRBD2. Germline CDR1 and CDR2: SGHRS and YFSETQ. The CDR3 contains 13 residues. Germline trimming cut 7 bases from V and 1 base from J; bases unmatched to any gene: 2. CDR3 protein: CASQREAQETQYF. CDR3 DNA sequence: TGCGCCAGCCAGCGGGAGGCCCAAGAGACCCAGTACTTC.

This clone has just one count. The chain uses TRBV6-5 and TRBJ2-2, with no clear D. This CDR3 has 13 residues. The germline V gene encodes CDR1 MNHEY and CDR2 SVGAGI. Trimming shortened V by 2 bases and J by 4 bases, and 5 bases separated the two germline ends. Here the CDR3 reads CASSYVGTGELFF. In DNA, the CDR3 is TGTGCCAGCAGTTACGTCGGCACCGGGGAGCTGTTTTTT.

The chain recombines TRBV2 with TRBJ2-7, with 8 nucleotides matching TRBD2. Germline lookup yields CDR1 SNHLY and CDR2 FYNNEI. This CDR3 has 19 residues. After removal of 6 bases from V and 2 bases from J, the junction contained 21 bases not matched to a gene. The CDR3: CASRESQATGGPWTYEQYF. The CDR3 region has the DNA TGTGCCAGCAGGGAGTCACAGGCGACGGGGGGGCCGTGGACCTACGAGCAGTACTTC.

The CDR3 region is CASSVEGGVGEAFF. The CDR3 DNA reads as TGTGCCAGCAGCGTAGAGGGAGGGGTTGGAGAAGCTTTCTTT. The V call is TRBV9, the J call TRBJ1-1; tentative D call: TRBD1 (5 bases). Looked up from germline, CDR1 is SGDLS and CDR2 is YYNGEE. V lost 0 bases, J lost 8 bases, and 14 bases lay in between. This CDR3 has 14 amino acids.

The chain carries TRBV6-1 and TRBJ2-3, with 9 bases lining up with TRBD2. There are 15 residues in the CDR3. After removal of 5 bases from V and 2 bases from J, the junction contained 5 bases not matched to a gene. From germline, CDR1 is MNHNS and CDR2 SASEGT. The chain's CDR3 is CASSHAGGNTDTQYF. CDR3 in DNA: TGTGCCAGCAGTCACGCGGGAGGGAACACAGATACGCAGTATTTT.

This clone was counted only a few times. V is TRBV2 and J is TRBJ2-1; 10 nucleotides agree with TRBD1. The CDR3 runs to 17 residues. The germline CDR1 and CDR2 sequences are SNHLY and FYNNEI. V lost 2 bases and J lost 6; bases outside the gene matches: 10. The DNA for the CDR3 is TGTGCCAGCAGTGAACAGACATGGGACAGGGGCCTCAATGAGCAGTTCTTC. Amino acid sequence: CASSEQTWDRGLNEQFF.

V is TRBV5-1 and J is TRBJ2-2, with 11 bases that match TRBD2. The V and J ends lost 6 bases and 3 bases, in that order; junction bases with no gene match: 7. The germline gives CDR1 SGHRS, CDR2 YFSETQ. The CDR3 length is 16 residues. The CDR3 is CASKVAGGLDTGELFF. The DNA for the CDR3 is TGCGCCAGCAAGGTAGCGGGAGGGCTCGACACCGGGGAGCTGTTTTTT.

The DNA of the CDR3 is TGTGCCAGCAGCTTAGAAGGGACTAGACCAGATACGCAGTATTTT. It yields the protein CASSLEGTRPDTQYF. The V gene is TRBV7-2, the J gene TRBJ2-3; 8 positions match TRBD2. CDR1 and CDR2 (germline): SGHTA, FQGNSA. The CDR3 has 15 amino acids. Losses at the gene ends were 1 base for V and 4 bases for J; bases not matched to a gene: 4.

This clone was counted once. The V call is TRBV13, the J call TRBJ2-7, with 7 bases fitting TRBD2. J gave up 5 bases and V 4 bases, and 5 bases lay outside the gene matches. Germline loops: CDR1 PRHDT, CDR2 FYEKMQ (reference sequence). This CDR3 comprises 13 residues. The CDR3 is CASSYTGLDEQYF. The CDR3 nucleotides are TGTGCCAGCAGCTACACCGGACTAGACGAGCAGTACTTC.

Worth noting for this clone: This sample also contains other DNA sequences that code for the same CDR3. V usage is TRBV9 and J usage is TRBJ1-1; 8 bases match TRBD1. This CDR3 has 14 amino acids. Germline CDR1 is SGDLS and CDR2 is YYNGEE. The ends lost 1 base at V and 1 base at J; junction bases unmatched: 0. The CDR3, as DNA: TGTGCCAGCAGCGTACAGGGGGCGAACACTGAAGCTTTCTTT. It codes for CASSVQGANTEAFF.

With regard to this clone: Other DNA variants within this sample encode the same CDR3. The chain links TRBV10-3 to TRBJ2-1, with 12 bases lining up with TRBD2. Trimming at V came to 0 bases and at J to 7 bases, leaving 4 bases not matched to a gene. The germline V gene encodes CDR1 ENHRY and CDR2 SYGVKD. The CDR3 totals 16 residues. This CDR3 reads CAISESLAGGRNEQFF. The DNA of the CDR3 is TGTGCCATCAGTGAGTCCCTAGCGGGAGGGCGAAATGAGCAGTTCTTC.

The rearrangement uses TRBV9 and TRBJ2-5, with TRBD2 identical over 9 bases. The germline gives CDR1 SGDLS, CDR2 YYNGEE. CDR3 length equals 14 residues. Trimming cost V 3 bases and J 3 bases; bases outside gene matches: 3. CDR3 DNA: TGTGCCAGCAGCGCCAGACTAGCGGAAGAGACCCAGTACTTC. Amino acid sequence: CASSARLAEETQYF.

Notes on this clone: A junction boundary mismatches the germline segment, possibly from a read error. The V and J genes are TRBV7-7 and TRBJ2-7; tentatively, D is TRBD1 or TRBD2 (5 bases each). The CDR3 sequence is 13 residues long. CDR1 and CDR2 (germline): SSHAT, FNYEAQ (reference sequence). CDR3 sequence: CASSLAREGEQYF. As DNA, the CDR3 is TGTGCTAGCAGCTTAGCGAGAGAGGGGGAGCAGTACTTC.

In the case of this clone: A read error may be the cause here, since a much bigger clone is one base away. As DNA, the CDR3 is TGTGCCTGGAGCAGCGCCTACAATGAGCAGTTCTTC. Translation gives CAWSSAYNEQFF. V usage is TRBV30 and J usage is TRBJ2-1, with unresolved D. Germline-derived CDR1 and CDR2 are GTSNPN and SVGIG (reference sequence). The CDR3 spans 12 residues. The V end lost 3 bases, the J end lost 2 bases, and 5 bases lay between the germline ends.

The chain combines TRBV4-3 with TRBJ1-4; 8 bases agree with TRBD1. This CDR3 spans 18 amino acids. The V gene end was trimmed by 2 bases and the J gene end by 7 bases; junction bases not matched to a gene: 15. Per germline, CDR1 LGHNA and CDR2 YSLEER. CDR3 sequence reads: CASSQSSSTGGRGEKLFF. The DNA of the CDR3 is TGCGCCAGCAGCCAATCTTCATCTACAGGGGGAAGGGGTGAAAAACTGTTTTTT.

In its sample, this clone was seen many times. The chain uses TRBV7-9 and TRBJ1-4, with D perhaps matching TRBD1 (5 bases). Trimming stripped 4 bases from V and 8 bases from J, with 11 bases between. This CDR3 comprises 13 residues. Germline V gene data show CDR1 as SEHNR and CDR2 as FQNEAQ (reference sequence). The CDR3 is CASSSGRGEKLFF. The CDR3 DNA sequence: TGTGCCAGCAGCTCCGGGCGGGGGGAAAAACTGTTTTTT.